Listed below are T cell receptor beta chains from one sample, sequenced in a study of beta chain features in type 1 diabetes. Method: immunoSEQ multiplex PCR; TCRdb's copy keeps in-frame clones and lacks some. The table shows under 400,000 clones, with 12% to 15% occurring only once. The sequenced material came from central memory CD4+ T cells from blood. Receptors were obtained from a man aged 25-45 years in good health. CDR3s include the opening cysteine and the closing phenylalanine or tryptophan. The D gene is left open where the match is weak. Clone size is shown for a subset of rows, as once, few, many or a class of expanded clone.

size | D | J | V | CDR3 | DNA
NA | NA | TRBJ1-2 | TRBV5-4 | CASSLVAEREYGYTF | TGTGCCAGCAGCTTGGTGGCAGAGAGGGAGTATGGCTACACCTTC
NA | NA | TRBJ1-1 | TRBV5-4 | CASRGRDTEAFF | TGTGCCAGCAGGGGTAGGGACACTGAAGCTTTCTTT
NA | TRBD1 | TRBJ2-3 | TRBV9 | CASSVGTGFLDTQYF | TGTGCCAGCAGCGTGGGGACAGGGTTTTTAGATACGCAGTATTTT
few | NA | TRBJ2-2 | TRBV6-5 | CASKDSGGLGELFF | TGTGCCAGCAAAGACTCCGGGGGACTCGGGGAGCTGTTTTTT
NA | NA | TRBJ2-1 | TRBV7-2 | CASSLGLWVLGEQFF | TGTGCCAGCAGCTTGGGGTTGTGGGTTCTCGGCGAGCAGTTCTTC
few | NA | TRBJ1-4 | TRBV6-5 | CASSSDPGPTNEKLFF | TGTGCCAGCAGTTCCGACCCGGGACCAACTAATGAAAAACTGTTTTTT
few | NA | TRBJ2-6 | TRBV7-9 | CASSLAPLSRQLWANVLTF | TGTGCCAGCAGCCTAGCTCCCTTGTCCAGGCAGCTCTGGGCCAACGTCCTGACTTTC
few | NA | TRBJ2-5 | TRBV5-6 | CASTKGGRGLETQYF | TGTGCCAGCACCAAAGGGGGGCGGGGGCTGGAGACCCAGTACTTC
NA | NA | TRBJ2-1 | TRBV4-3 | CASSQGQQASYNEQFF | TGCGCCAGCAGCCAAGGTCAGCAGGCATCCTACAATGAGCAGTTCTTC
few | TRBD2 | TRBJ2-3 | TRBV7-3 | CASSPWGGRATDTQYF | TGTGCCAGCAGCCCCTGGGGCGGGAGGGCCACAGATACGCAGTATTTT
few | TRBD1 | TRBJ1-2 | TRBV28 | CASSLGTGGVHGYTF | TGTGCCAGCAGTTTAGGGACAGGGGGCGTCCATGGCTACACCTTC
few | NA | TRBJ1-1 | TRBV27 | CASSPTGGSEAFF | TGTGCCAGCAGTCCGACCGGGGGTTCTGAAGCTTTCTTT
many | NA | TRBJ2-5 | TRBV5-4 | CASSSGETQYF | TGTGCCAGCAGCTCTGGAGAGACCCAGTACTTC
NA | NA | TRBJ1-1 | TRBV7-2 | CASSLVSGGRNTEAFF | TGTGCCAGCAGCTTAGTTTCCGGGGGGAGAAACACTGAAGCTTTCTTT
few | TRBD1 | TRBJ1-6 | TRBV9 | CASSKDRDNSPLHF | TGTGCCAGCAGCAAAGACAGGGATAATTCACCCCTCCACTTT
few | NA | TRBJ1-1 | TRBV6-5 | CASSEDDFAEAFF | TGTGCCAGCAGTGAAGATGATTTTGCTGAAGCTTTCTTT
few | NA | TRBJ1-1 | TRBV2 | CASRKDQGTEAFF | TGTGCCAGCAGGAAGGACCAGGGGACTGAAGCTTTCTTT
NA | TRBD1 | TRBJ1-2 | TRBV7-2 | CASSLVQGAGGYTF | TGTGCCAGCAGCTTAGTTCAGGGGGCGGGTGGCTACACCTTC
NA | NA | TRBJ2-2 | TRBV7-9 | CASSLAEATGELFF | TGTGCCAGCAGCTTAGCCGAAGCCACCGGGGAGCTGTTTTTT
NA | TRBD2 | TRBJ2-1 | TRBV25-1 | CASSGQSGRLISEQFF | TGTGCCAGCAGTGGCCAAAGCGGGAGGCTCATTAGTGAGCAGTTCTTC
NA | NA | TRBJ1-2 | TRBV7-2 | CASSLAGRDYGYTF | TGTGCCAGCAGCTTAGCGGGCAGAGACTATGGCTACACCTTC
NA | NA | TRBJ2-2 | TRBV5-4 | CASSQTPGRKIRELFF | TGTGCCAGCAGCCAAACACCGGGACGCAAGATTCGGGAGCTGTTTTTT
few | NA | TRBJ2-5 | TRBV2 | CASSESRVQETQYF | TGTGCCAGCAGTGAATCTCGGGTCCAAGAGACCCAGTACTTC
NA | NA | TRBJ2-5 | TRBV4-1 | CASSSWGETQYF | TGCGCCAGCAGCTCGTGGGGGGAGACCCAGTACTTC
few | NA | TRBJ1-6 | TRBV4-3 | CASSQGQSFHF | TGCGCCAGCAGCCAAGGGCAGTCCTTCCACTTT
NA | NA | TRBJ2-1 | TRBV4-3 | CASSQPDSRARHIF | TGCGCCAGCAGCCAGCCAGACTCCCGGGCCAGACATATCTTC
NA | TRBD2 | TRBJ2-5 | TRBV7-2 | CASSPTSGVQETQYF | TGTGCCAGCAGCCCGACTAGCGGGGTACAAGAGACCCAGTACTTC
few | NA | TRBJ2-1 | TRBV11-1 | CASSIALYNEQFF | TGTGCCAGCAGTATAGCCCTCTACAATGAGCAGTTCTTC
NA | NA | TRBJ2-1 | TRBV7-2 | CASSLVRNEQFF | TGTGCCAGCAGCTTAGTAAGGAATGAGCAGTTCTTC
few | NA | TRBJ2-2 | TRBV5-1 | CASSFLQTTGELFF | TGCGCCAGCAGCTTTTTGCAGACTACCGGGGAGCTGTTTTTT
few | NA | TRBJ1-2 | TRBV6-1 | CASSDVVYGYTF | TGTGCCAGCAGTGATGTGGTCTACGGCTACACCTTC
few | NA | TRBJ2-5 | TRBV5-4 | CASTLGETQYF | TGTGCCAGCACCCTCGGGGAGACCCAGTACTTC
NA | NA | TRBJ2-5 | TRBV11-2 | CASSSIAFGETQYF | TGTGCCAGCAGCTCGATAGCGTTTGGGGAGACCCAGTACTTC
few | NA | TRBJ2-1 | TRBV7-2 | CASSLPGGEQFF | TGTGCCAGCAGCTTACCGGGCGGTGAGCAGTTCTTC
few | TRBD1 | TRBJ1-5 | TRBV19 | CASSIDRGSNQPQHF | TGTGCCAGTAGTATCGACAGGGGGAGCAATCAGCCCCAGCATTTT